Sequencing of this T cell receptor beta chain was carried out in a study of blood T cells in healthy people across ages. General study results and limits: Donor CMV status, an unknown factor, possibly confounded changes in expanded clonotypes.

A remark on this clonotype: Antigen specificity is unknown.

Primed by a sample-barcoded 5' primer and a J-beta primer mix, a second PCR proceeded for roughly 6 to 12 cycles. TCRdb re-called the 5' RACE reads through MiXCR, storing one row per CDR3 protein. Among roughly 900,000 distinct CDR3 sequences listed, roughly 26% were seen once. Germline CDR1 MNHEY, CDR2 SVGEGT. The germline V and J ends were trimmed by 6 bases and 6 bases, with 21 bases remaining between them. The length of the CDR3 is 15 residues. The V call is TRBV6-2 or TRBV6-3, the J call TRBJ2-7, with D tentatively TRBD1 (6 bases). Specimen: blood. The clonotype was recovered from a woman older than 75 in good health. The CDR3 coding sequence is TGTGCCAGCAGGAGGGACACTACACCCGAGGGCGAGCAGTACTTC. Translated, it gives CASRRDTTPEGEQYF.